Listed here is a single T cell receptor (beta chain). As yet, its antigen is unknown. The junction had 13 bases not matched to a gene; V was cut back by 6 bases and J by 6 bases. The CDR3 is 16 residues long. Germline loops: CDR1 MNHEY, CDR2 SMNVEV (reference sequence). Sequencing used immunoSEQ multiplex PCR; TCRdb keeps in-frame clones, though not all of them. The table has 75,000 to 90,000 clones, roughly nine tenths seen once. The data originate from a study of graft-versus-host responses after intestinal transplantation. Whole-study context: Recipients were all induced with anti-thymocyte globulin, then given tacrolimus and steroids for approximately 3 years.

Notes on the study in general: Maximum circulating GvH clone levels tracked with early post-transplant HvG decreases. Marrow from the recipient contained GvH clones, some of which had appeared first in ileum or blood.

This material consisted of unstimulated CD4+ T cells sorted from spleen or lymph node cells, taken before intestinal transplant. The chain links TRBV27 to TRBJ2-2; the match to TRBD2 covers 7 bases. The clonotype originates from a human donor who received an intestinal transplant. The CDR3 protein is CASSPWEGTSPGELFF. Written as DNA, the CDR3 is TGTGCCAGCAGCCCCTGGGAGGGTACTAGCCCCGGGGAGCTGTTTTTT.